The 17 T cell receptor beta chains listed next were all sequenced from one sample in a study of blood T cell repertoires in COVID-19. Profiled with immunoSEQ multiplex PCR; TCRdb holds only in-frame clones, not every one. The profile shows some 350,000 clones, about 89% of them singletons. Sequenced input: peripheral blood. The source is a woman younger than 45 with COVID-19, enrolled during active disease.

This clone was seen just once. The chain recombines TRBV6-5 with TRBJ2-5; D not resolved. The CDR3 is 13 amino acids. The V end lost 0 bases, the J end lost 3 bases, and 5 bases lay between the germline ends. Germline V gene lookup returns CDR1 MNHEY and CDR2 SVGAGI. The CDR3: CASSYSQEETQYF. The CDR3 DNA is TGTGCCAGCAGTTACTCGCAGGAAGAGACCCAGTACTTC.

This rearrangement joins TRBV18 to TRBJ1-1, with 7 bases that match TRBD1. The V segment lost 3 bases and the J segment 4 bases; nucleotides outside the gene matches: 8. CDR1 and CDR2 (germline): KGHSH, LQKENI. This CDR3 has 15 amino acids. The CDR3 bases are TGTGCCAGCTCACCGCCGCAAGGGGGCGGCACTGAAGCTTTCTTT. It encodes CASSPPQGGGTEAFF. Filled out from reference TRBV18 and TRBJ1-1, the complete variable domain reads NAGVMQNPRHLVRRRGQEARLRCSPMKGHSHVYWYRQLPEEGLKFMVYLQKENIIDESGMPKERFSAEFPKEGPSILRIQQVVRGDSAAYFCASSPPQGGGTEAFFGQGTRLTVV.

CDR3 DNA: TGTGCCAGTAGTAATTGGGACAGGGGGAATTCACCCCTCCACTTT. It is translated as CASSNWDRGNSPLHF. This chain uses TRBV19 with TRBJ1-6; 11 nucleotides line up with TRBD1. Trimming cost V 4 bases and J 7 bases; bases outside gene matches: 3. The germline CDR1 and CDR2 sequences are LNHDA and SQIVND (reference sequence). This CDR3 contains 15 residues.

The gene calls are TRBV9 and TRBJ2-7, with 9 bases identical to TRBD2. Germline loops: CDR1 SGDLS, CDR2 YYNGEE. Unmatched junction bases numbered 6, after V lost 4 bases and J lost 4 bases. This CDR3 has 14 residues. The CDR3 protein is CASSRPGLAYEQYF. The CDR3 nucleotides read TGTGCCAGCAGCAGACCGGGACTAGCTTACGAGCAGTACTTC.

This clone was observed a few times. The rearrangement joins TRBV5-1 to TRBJ2-2; D unresolved. V lost 0 bases and J lost 8, with 5 bases in between. There are 12 residues in the CDR3. From germline, CDR1 is SGHRS and CDR2 YFSETQ. The CDR3 loop reads CASSLGGGELFF. The DNA for the CDR3 is TGCGCCAGCAGCTTGGGAGGAGGGGAGCTGTTTTTT.

V and J are TRBV3-1 (or the pseudogene TRBV3-2) and TRBJ1-1; TRBD1 agrees at 8 bases. The CDR3 extends over 14 amino acids. Trimming took 6 bases from V and 4 from J; bases not matched to a gene: 7. The germline gives CDR1 LGHDT, CDR2 YNNKEL (reference sequence). CDR3 residues: CASRLQGAPTEAFF. The CDR3 nucleotides are TGTGCCAGCAGACTTCAGGGGGCGCCCACTGAAGCTTTCTTT.

The chain employs TRBV7-2 and TRBJ2-1; 13 bases fit TRBD2. V gave up 5 bases and J gave up 10 bases; unmatched junction bases: 8. CDR3 length: 15 amino acids. The V gene's germline CDR1 is SGHTA and CDR2 FQGNSA. The CDR3 region has the DNA TGTGCCAGCAGCGTACAACTAGCGGGGGGGCGGGAGCAGTTCTTC. The encoded protein is CASSVQLAGGREQFF.

Of note for this clone: Relative to the germline gene, one junction end is altered; a read error may explain this. V and J are TRBV7-7 and TRBJ2-1, with 9 bases that match TRBD1. Per the germline V gene, CDR1 is SSHAT and CDR2 is FNYEAQ (reference sequence). The CDR3 extends over 15 amino acids. The CDR3, as DNA: TGTGCTAGCAGCCCCACCTGGGGACAGGGCAATGAGCAGTTCTTC. It codes for CASSPTWGQGNEQFF.

The CDR3 loop is CASSQPGGAGDGYTF. The CDR3 DNA is TGTGCCAGCAGCCAACCGGGGGGCGCCGGAGATGGCTACACCTTC. The chain recombines TRBV7-9 with TRBJ1-2, with D maybe TRBD1 (6 bases). Germline loops: CDR1 SEHNR, CDR2 FQNEAQ (reference sequence). The length of the CDR3 is 15 residues. Trimming took off 5 bases at V and 6 bases at J, with 19 bases between the two ends.

This rearrangement joins TRBV7-2 to TRBJ2-1, with 13 bases lining up with TRBD2. Germline loops: CDR1 SGHTA, CDR2 FQGNSA. The junction had 7 bases not matched to a gene; V was cut back by 5 bases and J by 3 bases. There are 17 residues in the CDR3. The CDR3 loop is CASSLGTSGVIYNEQFF. CDR3 coding DNA: TGTGCCAGCAGCCTTGGGACTAGCGGGGTTATCTACAATGAGCAGTTCTTC.

This chain connects TRBV10-2 to TRBJ2-2; D might be TRBD1 (6 bases). The germline V gene has CDR1 WSHSY and CDR2 SAAADI. The ends were cut back, 0 bases at V and 8 bases at J, with 13 bases in the middle. The CDR3 sequence is 15 residues long. The CDR3 bases are TGCGCCAGCAGTGAGTCGCAGGGGTCGAGGGGGGAGCTGTTTTTT. Translated: CASSESQGSRGELFF.

This rearrangement joins TRBV10-3 to TRBJ2-7; TRBD2 aligns across 16 bases. The CDR3 contains 17 residues. V was clipped by 2 bases and J by 12 bases; unmatched bases: 13. The germline V gene has CDR1 ENHRY and CDR2 SYGVKD. CDR3 loop: CAISEHTGPGLAGGLYV. CDR3 in DNA: TGTGCCATCAGTGAGCACACAGGGCCGGGACTAGCGGGAGGGTTGTACGTC.

This clone was recorded once. CDR3 region: CATSRGSRLNEKLFF. In nucleotides, the CDR3 is TGTGCCACCAGCAGAGGTAGCAGACTTAATGAAAAACTGTTTTTT. The V and J genes are TRBV15 and TRBJ1-4, with D unresolved. The CDR3 is 15 residues long. V was trimmed by 1 base and J by 4 bases, leaving 10 bases between them. From germline, CDR1 is LNHNV and CDR2 YYDKDF (reference sequence).

The chain links TRBV6-6 to TRBJ2-3, with D possibly TRBD2 on 6 matching bases. The CDR3 consists of 15 residues. Germline lookup yields CDR1 MNHNY and CDR2 SVGAGI (reference sequence). Trimming removed 7 bases at V and 1 base at J, with 15 bases between. The CDR3 region has the DNA TGTGCCAGCACCACAGGACTATACCGCACAGATACGCAGTATTTT. As protein: CASTTGLYRTDTQYF.

The chain couples TRBV6-1 to TRBJ1-2; 9 bases agree with TRBD1. CDR3 length equals 16 residues. In germline, CDR1 is MNHNS, CDR2 SASEGT. J gave up 8 bases and V 3 bases, and 13 bases lay outside the gene matches. As DNA, the CDR3 is TGTGCCAGCAGTGAGTTTACCGGGACAGGGCCGGGAGGCTACACCTTC. As protein: CASSEFTGTGPGGYTF.

V usage is TRBV13 and J usage is TRBJ1-2, with D hard to call. Germline V gene lookup returns CDR1 PRHDT and CDR2 FYEKMQ (reference sequence). V lost 0 bases to trimming and J lost 2 bases, with 4 bases between them. The CDR3 extends over 13 amino acids. Here the CDR3 DNA reads TGTGCCAGCAGCTTAGGGTCGAACTATGGCTACACCTTC. Residues: CASSLGSNYGYTF.

This clone occurred a few times. The V call is TRBV28, the J call TRBJ1-2, with D possibly matching TRBD1 (6 bases). CDR3 length equals 13 residues. With 2 bases removed from V and 6 bases from J, the gap between germline ends came to 10 bases. The germline V gene encodes CDR1 MDHEN and CDR2 SYDVKM. In DNA form, the CDR3 reads TGTGCCAGCAGTTTAATAGGGGGAAATGGCTACACCTTC. It codes for CASSLIGGNGYTF.